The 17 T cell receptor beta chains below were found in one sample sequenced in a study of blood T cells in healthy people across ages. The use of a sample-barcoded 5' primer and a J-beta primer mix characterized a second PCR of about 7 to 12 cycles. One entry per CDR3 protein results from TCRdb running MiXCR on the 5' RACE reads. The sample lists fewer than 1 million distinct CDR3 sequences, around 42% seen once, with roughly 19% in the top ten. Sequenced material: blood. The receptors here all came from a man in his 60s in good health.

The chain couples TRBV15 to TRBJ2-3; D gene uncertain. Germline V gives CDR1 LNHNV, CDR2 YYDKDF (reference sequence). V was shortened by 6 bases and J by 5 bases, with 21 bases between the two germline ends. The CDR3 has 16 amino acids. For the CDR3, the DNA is TGTGCCACCAGAACCTCTAGGTTTGAGGTCGTAGATACGCAGTATTTT. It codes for CATRTSRFEVVDTQYF.

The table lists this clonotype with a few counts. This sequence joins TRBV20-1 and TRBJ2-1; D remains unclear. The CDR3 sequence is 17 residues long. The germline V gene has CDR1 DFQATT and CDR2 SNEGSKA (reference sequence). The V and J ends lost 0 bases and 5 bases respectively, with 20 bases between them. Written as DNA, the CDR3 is TGCAGTGCTAGAGATTACGCGATCGATTTATTGGACAATGAGCAGTTCTTC. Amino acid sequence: CSARDYAIDLLDNEQFF.

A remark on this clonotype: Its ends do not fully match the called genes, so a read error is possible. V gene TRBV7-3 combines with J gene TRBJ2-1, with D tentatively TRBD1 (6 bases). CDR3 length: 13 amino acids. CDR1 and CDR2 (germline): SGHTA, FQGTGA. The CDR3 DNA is TGTACCAGCAGCCCGGCCAGGGGCAATGAGCAGTTCTTC. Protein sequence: CTSSPARGNEQFF.

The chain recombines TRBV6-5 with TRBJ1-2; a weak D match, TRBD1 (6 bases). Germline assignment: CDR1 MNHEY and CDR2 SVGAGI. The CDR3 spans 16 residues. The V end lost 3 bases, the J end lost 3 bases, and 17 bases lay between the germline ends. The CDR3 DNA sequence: TGTGCCAGCAGTTATAGGGGACCTAGGACAGACTATGGCTACACCTTC. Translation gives CASSYRGPRTDYGYTF.

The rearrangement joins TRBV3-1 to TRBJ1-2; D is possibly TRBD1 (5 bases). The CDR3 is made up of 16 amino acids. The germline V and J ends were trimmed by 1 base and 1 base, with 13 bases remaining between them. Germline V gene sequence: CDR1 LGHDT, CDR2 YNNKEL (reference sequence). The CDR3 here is CASSQARGGGNYGYTF. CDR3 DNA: TGTGCCAGCAGCCAAGCCCGGGGGGGTGGTAACTATGGCTACACCTTC.

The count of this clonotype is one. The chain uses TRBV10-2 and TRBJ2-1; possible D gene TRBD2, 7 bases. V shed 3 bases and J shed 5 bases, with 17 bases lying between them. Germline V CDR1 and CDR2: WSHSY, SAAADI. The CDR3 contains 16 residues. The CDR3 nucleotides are TGCGCCAGCAGTGACCCTCTCGGGGGGCCTAACAATGAGCAGTTCTTC. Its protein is CASSDPLGGPNNEQFF.

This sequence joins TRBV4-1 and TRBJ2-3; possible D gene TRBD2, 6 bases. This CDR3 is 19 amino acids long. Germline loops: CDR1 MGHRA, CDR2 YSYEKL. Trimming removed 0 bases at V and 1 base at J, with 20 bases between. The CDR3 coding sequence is TGCGCCAGCAGCCAAGAATCGGGAGAGTTTGTGATTGGCACAGATACGCAGTATTTT. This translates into CASSQESGEFVIGTDTQYF.

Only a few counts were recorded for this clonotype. CDR3 sequence reads: CASKGAGTNYGYTF. The CDR3 bases are TGTGCCAGCAAGGGGGCAGGGACTAACTATGGCTACACCTTC. The V call is TRBV2, the J call TRBJ1-2, with 7 bases aligning to TRBD1. The length of the CDR3 is 14 residues. Germline V lookup: CDR1 SNHLY, CDR2 FYNNEI. Trimming cost V 7 bases and J 0 bases; bases outside gene matches: 5.

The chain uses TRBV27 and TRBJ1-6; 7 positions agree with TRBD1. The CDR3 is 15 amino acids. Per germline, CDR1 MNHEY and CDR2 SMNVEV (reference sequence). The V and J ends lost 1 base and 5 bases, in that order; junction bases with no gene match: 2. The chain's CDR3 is CASSLYGTDNSPLHF. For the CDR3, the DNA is TGTGCCAGCAGTTTATACGGGACAGATAATTCACCCCTCCACTTT.

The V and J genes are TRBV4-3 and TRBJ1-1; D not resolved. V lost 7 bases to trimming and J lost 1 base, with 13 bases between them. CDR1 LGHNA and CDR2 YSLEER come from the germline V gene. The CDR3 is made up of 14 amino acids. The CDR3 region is CASKGHHPNTEAFF. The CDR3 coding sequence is TGCGCCAGCAAAGGGCACCACCCGAACACTGAAGCTTTCTTT.

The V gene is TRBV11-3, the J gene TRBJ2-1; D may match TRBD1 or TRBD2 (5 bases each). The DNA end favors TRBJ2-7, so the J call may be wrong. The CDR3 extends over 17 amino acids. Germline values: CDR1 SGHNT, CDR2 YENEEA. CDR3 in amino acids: CASSPEGIGFSYNEQYF. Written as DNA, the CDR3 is TGTGCCAGCAGCCCCGAGGGGATCGGGTTCTCCTACAATGAGCAGTACTTC.

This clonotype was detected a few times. CDR3 amino acids: CASSRRQSYEQYF. In DNA, the CDR3 is TGTGCCAGCAGTCGTCGACAGTCCTACGAGCAGTACTTC. The chain joins TRBV6-5 to TRBJ2-7, with D possibly matching TRBD1 (5 bases). This CDR3 is built from 13 residues. V was cut by 5 bases and J by 1 base, with 9 bases left in between. Germline V gives CDR1 MNHEY, CDR2 SVGAGI.

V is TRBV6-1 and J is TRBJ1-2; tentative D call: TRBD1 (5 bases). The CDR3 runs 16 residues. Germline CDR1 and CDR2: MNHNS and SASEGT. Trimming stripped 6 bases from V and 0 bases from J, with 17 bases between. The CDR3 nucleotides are TGTGCCAGCAGGACCCAGAGAACAGGCACTAACTATGGCTACACCTTC. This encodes CASRTQRTGTNYGYTF.

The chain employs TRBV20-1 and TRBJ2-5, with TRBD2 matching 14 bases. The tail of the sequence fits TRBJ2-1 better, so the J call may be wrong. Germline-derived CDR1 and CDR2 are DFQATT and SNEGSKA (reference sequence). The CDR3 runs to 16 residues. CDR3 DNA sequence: TGCAGTGTTGGGACTAGCGGGGGCTATATAGGAGAGACCCAGTTCTTC. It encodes CSVGTSGGYIGETQFF.

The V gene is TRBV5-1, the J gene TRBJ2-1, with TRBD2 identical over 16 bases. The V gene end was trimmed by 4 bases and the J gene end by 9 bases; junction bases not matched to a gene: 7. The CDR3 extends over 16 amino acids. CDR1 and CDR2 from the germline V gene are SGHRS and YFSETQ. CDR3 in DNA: TGCGCCAGCAGCCGTGGGACTAGCGGGGGGGCCTCTGAGCAGTTCTTC. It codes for CASSRGTSGGASEQFF.

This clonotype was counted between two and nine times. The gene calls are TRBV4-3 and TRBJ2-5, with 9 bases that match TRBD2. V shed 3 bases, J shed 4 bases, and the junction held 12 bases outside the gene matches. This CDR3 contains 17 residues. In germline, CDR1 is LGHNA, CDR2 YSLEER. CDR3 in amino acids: CASSQHSGGLGGETQYF. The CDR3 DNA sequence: TGCGCCAGCAGCCAGCATAGCGGGGGCTTAGGTGGAGAGACCCAGTACTTC.

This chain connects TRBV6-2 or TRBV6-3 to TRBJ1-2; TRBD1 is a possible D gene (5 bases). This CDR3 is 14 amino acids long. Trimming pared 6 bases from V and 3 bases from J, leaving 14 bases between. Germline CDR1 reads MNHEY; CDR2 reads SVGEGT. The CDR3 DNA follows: TGTGCCAGCAGCGCAGGGTTCCAGTACTATGGCTACACCTTC. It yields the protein CASSAGFQYYGYTF.